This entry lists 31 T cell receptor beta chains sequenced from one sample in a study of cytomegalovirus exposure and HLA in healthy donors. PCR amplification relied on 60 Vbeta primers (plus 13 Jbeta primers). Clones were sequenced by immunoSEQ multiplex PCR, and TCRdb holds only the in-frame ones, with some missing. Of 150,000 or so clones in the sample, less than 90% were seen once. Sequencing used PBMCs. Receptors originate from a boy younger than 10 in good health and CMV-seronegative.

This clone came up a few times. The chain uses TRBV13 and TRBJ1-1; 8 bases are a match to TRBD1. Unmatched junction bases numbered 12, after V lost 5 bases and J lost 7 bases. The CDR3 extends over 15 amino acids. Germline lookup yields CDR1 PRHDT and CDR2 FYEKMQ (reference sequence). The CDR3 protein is CASSPGGVGGVEAFF. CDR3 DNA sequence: TGTGCCAGCAGCCCAGGGGGCGTTGGAGGGGTTGAAGCTTTCTTT.

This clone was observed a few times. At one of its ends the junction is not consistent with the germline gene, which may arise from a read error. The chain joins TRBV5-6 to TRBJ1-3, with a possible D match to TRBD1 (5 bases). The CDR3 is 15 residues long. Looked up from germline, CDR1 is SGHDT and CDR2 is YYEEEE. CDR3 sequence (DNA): TGTGCCAGCAGCTTGATGGGGTACGCTGAGATCAGGGATGATTTT. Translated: CASSLMGYAEIRDDF.

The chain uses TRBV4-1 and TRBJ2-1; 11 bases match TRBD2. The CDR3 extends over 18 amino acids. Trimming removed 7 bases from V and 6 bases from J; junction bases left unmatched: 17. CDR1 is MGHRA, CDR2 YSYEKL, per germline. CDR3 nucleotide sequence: TGCGCCAGCACCCTTGAGAGGCTAGCGGGAGGAGGTCGCAATGAGCAGTTCTTC. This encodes CASTLERLAGGGRNEQFF.

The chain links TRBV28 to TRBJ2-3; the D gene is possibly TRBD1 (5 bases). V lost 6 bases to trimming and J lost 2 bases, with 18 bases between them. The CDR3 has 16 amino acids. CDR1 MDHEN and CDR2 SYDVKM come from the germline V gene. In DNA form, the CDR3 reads TGTGCCAGCAGCTCCTTCCAGGGTCGCGACACAGATACGCAGTATTTT. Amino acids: CASSSFQGRDTDTQYF.

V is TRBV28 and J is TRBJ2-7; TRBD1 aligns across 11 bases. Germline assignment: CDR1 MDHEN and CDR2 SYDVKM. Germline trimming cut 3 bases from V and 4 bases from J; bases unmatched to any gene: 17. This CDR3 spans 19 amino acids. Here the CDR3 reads CASSLLPGQGVRLLYEQYF. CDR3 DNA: TGTGCCAGCAGTTTGTTACCGGGACAGGGGGTCCGCCTCTTATACGAGCAGTACTTC. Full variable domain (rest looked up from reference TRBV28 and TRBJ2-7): DVKVTQSSRYLVKRTGEKVFLECVQDMDHENMFWYRQDPGLGLRLIYFSYDVKMKEKGDIPEGYSVSREKKERFSLILESASTNQTSMYLCASSLLPGQGVRLLYEQYFGPGTRLTVT.

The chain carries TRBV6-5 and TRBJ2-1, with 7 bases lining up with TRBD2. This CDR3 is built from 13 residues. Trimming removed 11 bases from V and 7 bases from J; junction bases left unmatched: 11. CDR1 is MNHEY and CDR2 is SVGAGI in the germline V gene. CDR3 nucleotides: TGTGCCTCCGGACTAGATTCTGGAAATGAGCAGTTCTTC. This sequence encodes CASGLDSGNEQFF.

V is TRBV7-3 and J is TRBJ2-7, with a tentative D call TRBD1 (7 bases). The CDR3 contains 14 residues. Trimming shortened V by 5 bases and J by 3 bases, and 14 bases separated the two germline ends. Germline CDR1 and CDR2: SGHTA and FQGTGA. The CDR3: CASSPSGDSYEQYF. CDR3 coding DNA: TGTGCCAGCAGCCCTTCGGGGGACAGCTACGAGCAGTACTTC.

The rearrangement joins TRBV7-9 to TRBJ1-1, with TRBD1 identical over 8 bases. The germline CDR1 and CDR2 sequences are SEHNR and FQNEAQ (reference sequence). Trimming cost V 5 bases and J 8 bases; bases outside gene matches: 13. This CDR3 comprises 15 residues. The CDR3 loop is CASSHVTGGNWEAFF. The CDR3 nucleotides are TGTGCCAGCAGCCACGTCACAGGGGGGAACTGGGAAGCTTTCTTT.

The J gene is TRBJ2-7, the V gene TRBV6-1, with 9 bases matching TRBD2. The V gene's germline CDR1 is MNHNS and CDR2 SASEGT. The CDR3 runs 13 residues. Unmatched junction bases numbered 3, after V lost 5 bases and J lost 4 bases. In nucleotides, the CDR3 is TGTGCCAGCAGTAAAAGCGGGAGGTACGAGCAGTACTTC. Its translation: CASSKSGRYEQYF.

This CDR3 is CASSQDTAGGMVGELFF. The CDR3 coding sequence is TGTGCCAGCAGCCAAGATACAGCGGGAGGGATGGTCGGGGAGCTGTTTTTT. J is TRBJ2-2 and V is TRBV4-2; 10 bases fit TRBD2. The CDR3 spans 17 residues. Germline-derived CDR1 and CDR2 are LGHNA and YNFKEQ. V trimming: 0 bases; J trimming: 7 bases; junction bases outside the gene matches: 8.

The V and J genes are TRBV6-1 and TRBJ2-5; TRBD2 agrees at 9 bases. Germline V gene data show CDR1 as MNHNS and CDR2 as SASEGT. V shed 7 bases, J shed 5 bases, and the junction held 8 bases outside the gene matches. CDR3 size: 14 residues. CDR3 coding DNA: TGTGCCAGCAATAGGCGGGAGGGCCGTGAGACCCAGTACTTC. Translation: CASNRREGRETQYF.

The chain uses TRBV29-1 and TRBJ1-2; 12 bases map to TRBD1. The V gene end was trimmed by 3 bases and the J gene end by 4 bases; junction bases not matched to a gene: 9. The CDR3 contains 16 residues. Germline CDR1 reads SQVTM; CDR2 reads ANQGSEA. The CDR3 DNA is TGCAGCGTTGATTGGGGACAGGGGGCGCTTAGCTATGGCTACACCTTC. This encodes CSVDWGQGALSYGYTF.

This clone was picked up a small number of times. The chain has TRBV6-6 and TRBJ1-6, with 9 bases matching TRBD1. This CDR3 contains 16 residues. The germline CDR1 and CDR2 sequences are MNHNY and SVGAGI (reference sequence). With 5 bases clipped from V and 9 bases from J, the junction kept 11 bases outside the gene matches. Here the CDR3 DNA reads TGTGCCAGCAGTGGACAAGGACAGGGGTTGGGTTCACCCCTCCACTTT. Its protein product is CASSGQGQGLGSPLHF.

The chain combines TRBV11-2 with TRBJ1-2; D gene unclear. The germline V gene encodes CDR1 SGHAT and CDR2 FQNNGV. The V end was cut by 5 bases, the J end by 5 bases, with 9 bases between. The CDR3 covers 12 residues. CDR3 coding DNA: TGTGCCAGCAGCCAAAACAGATATGGCTACACCTTC. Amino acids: CASSQNRYGYTF.

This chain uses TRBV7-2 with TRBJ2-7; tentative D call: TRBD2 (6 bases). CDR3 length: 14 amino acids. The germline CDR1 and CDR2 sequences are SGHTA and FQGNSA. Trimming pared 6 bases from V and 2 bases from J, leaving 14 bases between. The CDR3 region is CASSRAGQAYEQYF. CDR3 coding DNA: TGTGCCAGCAGTAGAGCGGGTCAAGCCTACGAGCAGTACTTC.

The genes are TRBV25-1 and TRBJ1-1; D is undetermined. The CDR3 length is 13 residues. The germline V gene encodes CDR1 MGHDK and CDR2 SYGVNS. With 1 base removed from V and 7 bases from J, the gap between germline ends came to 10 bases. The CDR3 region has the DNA TGTGCCAGCAGTGAATCGACCGACTTTGAAGCTTTCTTT. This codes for CASSESTDFEAFF.

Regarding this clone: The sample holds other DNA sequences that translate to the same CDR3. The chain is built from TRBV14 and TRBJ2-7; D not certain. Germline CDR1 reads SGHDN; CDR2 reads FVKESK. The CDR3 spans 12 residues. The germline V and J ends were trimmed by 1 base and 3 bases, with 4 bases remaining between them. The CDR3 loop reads CASSQVGYEQYF. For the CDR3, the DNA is TGTGCCAGCAGCCAAGTCGGCTACGAGCAGTACTTC.

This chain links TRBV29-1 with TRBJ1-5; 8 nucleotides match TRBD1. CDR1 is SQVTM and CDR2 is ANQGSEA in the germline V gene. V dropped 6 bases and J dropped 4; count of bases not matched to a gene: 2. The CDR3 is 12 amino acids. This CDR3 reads CSVGQGNQPQHF. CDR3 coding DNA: TGCAGCGTCGGACAGGGTAATCAGCCCCAGCATTTT.

The CDR3 DNA is TGCGCCAGCCTCGTTTACAGGGTTCGCAATCAGCCCCAGCATTTT. It yields the protein CASLVYRVRNQPQHF. The chain carries TRBV5-1 and TRBJ1-5; D is perhaps TRBD1 (6 bases). CDR1 SGHRS and CDR2 YFSETQ come from the germline V gene. The germline V and J ends were trimmed by 7 bases and 2 bases, with 16 bases remaining between them. The CDR3 is 15 residues long.

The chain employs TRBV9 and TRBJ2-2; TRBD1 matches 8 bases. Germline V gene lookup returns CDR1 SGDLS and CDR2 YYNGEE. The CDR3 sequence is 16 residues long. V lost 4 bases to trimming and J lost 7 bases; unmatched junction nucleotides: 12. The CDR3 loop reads CASSPKWQGASGELFF. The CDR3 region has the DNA TGTGCCAGCAGCCCCAAATGGCAGGGGGCAAGCGGGGAGCTGTTTTTT. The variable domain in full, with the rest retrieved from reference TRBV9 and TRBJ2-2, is DSGVTQTPKHLITATGQRVTLRCSPRSGDLSVYWYQQSLDQGLQFLIQYYNGEERAKGNILERFSAQQFPDLHSELNLSSLELGDSALYFCASSPKWQGASGELFFGEGSRLTVL.

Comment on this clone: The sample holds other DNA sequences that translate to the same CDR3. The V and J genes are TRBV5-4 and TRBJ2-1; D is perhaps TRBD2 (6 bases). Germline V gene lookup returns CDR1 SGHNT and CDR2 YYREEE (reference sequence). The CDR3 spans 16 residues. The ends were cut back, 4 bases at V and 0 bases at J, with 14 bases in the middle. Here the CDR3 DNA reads TGTGCCAGCAGCCTGGATAGCGGAAGCTCCTACAATGAGCAGTTCTTC. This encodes CASSLDSGSSYNEQFF.

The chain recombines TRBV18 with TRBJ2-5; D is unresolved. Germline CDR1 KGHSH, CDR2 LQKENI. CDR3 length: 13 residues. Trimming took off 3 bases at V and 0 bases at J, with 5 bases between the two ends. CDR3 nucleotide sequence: TGTGCCAGCTCACCCATTTACCAAGAGACCCAGTACTTC. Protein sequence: CASSPIYQETQYF. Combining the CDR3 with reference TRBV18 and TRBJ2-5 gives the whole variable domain NAGVMQNPRHLVRRRGQEARLRCSPMKGHSHVYWYRQLPEEGLKFMVYLQKENIIDESGMPKERFSAEFPKEGPSILRIQQVVRGDSAAYFCASSPIYQETQYFGPGTRLLVL.

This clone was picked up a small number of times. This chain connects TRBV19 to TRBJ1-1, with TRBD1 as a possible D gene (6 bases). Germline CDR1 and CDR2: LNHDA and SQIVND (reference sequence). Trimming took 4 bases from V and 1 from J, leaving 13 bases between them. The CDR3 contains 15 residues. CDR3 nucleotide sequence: TGTGCCAGTAGTAAGGGGGGAGGGAGGAACACTGAAGCTTTCTTT. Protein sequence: CASSKGGGRNTEAFF.

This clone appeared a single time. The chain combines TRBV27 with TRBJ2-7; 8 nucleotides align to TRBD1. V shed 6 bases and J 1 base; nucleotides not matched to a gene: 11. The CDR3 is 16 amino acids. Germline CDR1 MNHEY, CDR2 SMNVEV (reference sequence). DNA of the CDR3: TGTGCCAGCAGCTCCGTTTGGGGACAGGCGTCCTACGAGCAGTACTTC. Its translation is CASSSVWGQASYEQYF.

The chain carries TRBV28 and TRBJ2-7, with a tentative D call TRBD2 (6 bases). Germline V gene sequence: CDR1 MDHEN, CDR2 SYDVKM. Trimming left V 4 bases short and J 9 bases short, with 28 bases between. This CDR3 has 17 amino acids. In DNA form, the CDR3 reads TGTGCCAGCAGTTATCCCGGACTAATTCCCCGAGACGCGGGGCAGTACTTC. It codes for CASSYPGLIPRDAGQYF.

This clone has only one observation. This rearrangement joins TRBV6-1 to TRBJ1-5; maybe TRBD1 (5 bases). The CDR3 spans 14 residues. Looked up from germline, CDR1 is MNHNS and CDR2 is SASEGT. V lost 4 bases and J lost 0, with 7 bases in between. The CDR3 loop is CASSVDNSNQPQHF. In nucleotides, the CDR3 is TGTGCCAGCAGTGTGGACAATAGCAATCAGCCCCAGCATTTT.

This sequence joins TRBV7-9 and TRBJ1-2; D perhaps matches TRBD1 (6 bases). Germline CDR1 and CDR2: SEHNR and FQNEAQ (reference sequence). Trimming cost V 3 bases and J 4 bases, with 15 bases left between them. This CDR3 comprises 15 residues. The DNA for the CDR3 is TGTGCCAGCAGCTTTGGGGGCGATACCGTCTATGGCTACACCTTC. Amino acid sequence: CASSFGGDTVYGYTF.

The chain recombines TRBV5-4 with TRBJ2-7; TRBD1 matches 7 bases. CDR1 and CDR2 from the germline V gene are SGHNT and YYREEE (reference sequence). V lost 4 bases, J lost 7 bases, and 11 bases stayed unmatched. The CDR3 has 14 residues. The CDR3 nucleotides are TGTGCCAGCAGCAAACGTACAGGGGTTCGGGAGCAGTACTTC. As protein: CASSKRTGVREQYF.

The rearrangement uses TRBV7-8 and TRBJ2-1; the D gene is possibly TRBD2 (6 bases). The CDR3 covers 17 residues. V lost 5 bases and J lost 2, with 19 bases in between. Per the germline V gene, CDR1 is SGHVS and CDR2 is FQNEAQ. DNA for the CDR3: TGTGCCAGCAGCCCCCCGGAGGGTATGCCTCCCTACAATGAGCAGTTCTTC. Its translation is CASSPPEGMPPYNEQFF. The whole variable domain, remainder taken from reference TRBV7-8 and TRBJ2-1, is GAGVSQSPRYKVAKRGQDVALRCDPISGHVSLFWYQQALGQGPEFLTYFQNEAQLDKSGLPSDRFFAERPEGSVSTLKIQRTQQEDSAVYLCASSPPEGMPPYNEQFFGPGTRLTVL.

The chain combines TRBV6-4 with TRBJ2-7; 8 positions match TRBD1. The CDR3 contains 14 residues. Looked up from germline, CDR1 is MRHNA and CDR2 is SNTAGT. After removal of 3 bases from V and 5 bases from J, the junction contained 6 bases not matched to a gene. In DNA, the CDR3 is TGTGCCAGCAGTGAATTGGACAGGGTGCACGAGCAGTACTTC. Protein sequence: CASSELDRVHEQYF.

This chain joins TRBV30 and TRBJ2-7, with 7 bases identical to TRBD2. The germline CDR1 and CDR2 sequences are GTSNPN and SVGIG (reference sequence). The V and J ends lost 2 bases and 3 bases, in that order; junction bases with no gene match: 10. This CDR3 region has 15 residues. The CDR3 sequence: CAWSLGLAGDYEQYF. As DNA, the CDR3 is TGTGCCTGGAGTCTCGGATTAGCGGGTGACTACGAGCAGTACTTC.